This paragraph covers one T cell receptor beta chain sequence. V shed 1 base, J shed 0 bases, and the junction held 10 bases outside the gene matches. Germline V gene lookup returns CDR1 GTSNPN and CDR2 SVGIG (reference sequence). This CDR3 has 18 residues. This sample is drawn from a study of blood T cell repertoires in COVID-19. Study in general: Donors in the United States, Italy and Spain gave samples during acute or convalescent COVID-19. From T cells, B-cell-depleted T cells, or PBMCs came the material, which was cDNA or gDNA.

This table comes from immunoSEQ multiplex PCR, and its TCRdb copy is limited to in-frame clones, with some not included. The sample lists about 46,000 clones, around 89% seen once, with around 8.7% in the top ten. This chain links TRBV30 with TRBJ2-1, with TRBD2 matching over 9 bases. The sample taken for sequencing was peripheral blood. This sequence was found in a man aged 45-60 years with active COVID-19. The chain's CDR3 is CAWSGFPAGGSSYNEQFF. As DNA, the CDR3 is TGTGCCTGGAGTGGGTTCCCAGCGGGAGGAAGCTCCTACAATGAGCAGTTCTTC.